This T cell receptor beta chain was sequenced in a study of T cell repertoires in cytomegalovirus infection (dated by TCRdb to the late 2010s). Concerning the study at large: Alongside well-studied HLA-B-restricted epitopes, the peptide stimulations were aimed at recently identified HLA-C-restricted CMV epitopes, whose presentation resists viral immunomodulation. Because public TCR beta signatures pointed to carriage of CMV infection together with the matching HLA type, the HLA type of each donor mattered for the analysis.

Overall study outcomes, separate from this receptor: In both this cohort and an independent cohort of some 370 donors, the cumulative frequency of public TCR beta family members distinguished carriers of CMV infection plus the relevant HLA type. The ex vivo response was dominated by HLA-C-restricted CMV-specific TCR beta clonotypes, and the single most frequent clonotype in two of eight donors was supplied by these HLA-C-restricted clonotypes.

To note about this clonotype: Its binding antigen is unknown. No much larger clone is present one base from it, and per-base qualities are unavailable.

The CDR3 has 14 amino acids, counting the end cysteine and phenylalanine. Kept here is only the CDR3 DNA, which spans 42 bases and is read in frame from base 1. The germline V gene specifies SGHVT as CDR1 and SQSDAQ as CDR2. The junction shows trimming of 3 bases on V and 5 bases on J, plus 14 bases between the germline ends. The label giving this sample's treatment or condition can be read as: in vitro stimulation with specific CMV peptide epitopes to enrich CMV-specific T cells. Sequencer: Illumina HiSeq 1500. Through fastp at Q25 and MiXCR, TCRdb rebuilt clones from the public reads, retaining in-frame beta chains. Duplicate CDR3 protein sequences are folded into a single record with the most common DNA and genes. A total of more than 110,000 distinct CDR3 sequences appear in this sample, approximately 30% of them only once. Roughly 51% of the sample is taken by the ten largest.

The source was CD8+ T cells from cultured PBMCs, collected from culture after CMV antigen stimulation. The sequence derives from a human donor in good health (CMV status not recorded). Some clones in this sample may be carry-over from other donors' samples. The sequence is built from TRBV7-4 and TRBJ2-7, with the D gene uncertain. The CDR3 in this case is CASSFYNPIDEQYF. DNA sequence: TGTGCCAGCAGCTTTTACAACCCTATAGACGAGCAGTACTTC.